These 2 T cell receptor beta chains were sequenced from one sample in a study of blood T cell repertoires in COVID-19 (TCRdb year 2020). Library preparation used the immunoSEQ multiplex PCR assay. TCRdb took over this immuneACCESS table, retaining in-frame rearrangements with V and J assigned. Such tables are incomplete; in checked studies, under half of the missing clones stem from an unresolved V gene, and the remainder is unexplained. Counted in this sample were over 25,000 clones; roughly 89% of them appeared once. Around 14% of the sample is in the top ten clones. The specimen sequenced was peripheral blood. The receptors originated from a man aged 70-80 years with active COVID-19.

V gene TRBV5-1 combines with J gene TRBJ2-7, with 7 bases identical to TRBD2. This CDR3 is 14 amino acids long. The ends lost 0 bases at V and 5 bases at J; junction bases unmatched: 5. The germline gives CDR1 SGHRS, CDR2 YFSETQ. DNA for the CDR3: TGCGCCAGCAGCTTGGTGTTGGGAGGGGACGAGCAGTACTTC. Translating gives CASSLVLGGDEQYF.

The V call is TRBV11-2, the J call TRBJ2-1; 9 bases map to TRBD1. CDR1 SGHAT and CDR2 FQNNGV come from the germline V gene. This CDR3 is built from 16 residues. J was trimmed by 5 bases and V by 5 bases; bases with no gene match: 10. The CDR3 loop reads CASSDGQGYAHNEQFF. CDR3 sequence (DNA): TGTGCCAGCAGCGACGGACAGGGGTATGCTCACAATGAGCAGTTCTTC.